This TCR beta chain was captured in a study of T cells in localized non-small cell lung cancer. Profiling relied on immunoSEQ multiplex PCR, and the TCRdb table lists in-frame clones only, not all of them. The sample includes roughly 1,500 clones, 30% seen only once; the top ten take approximately 8.5%. Study-wide points: Adjacent lung had a median around 60 of the 100 largest tumor clones.

The germline CDR1 and CDR2 sequences are SGHTA and FQGNSA. The CDR3 spans 13 residues. The V and J ends lost 5 bases and 4 bases respectively, with 8 bases between them. Notes on this clone: The target antigen is unknown.

The chain links TRBV7-2 to TRBJ1-4; D unresolved. This receptor was taken from a male donor older than 55 with stage I squamous cell lung carcinoma. Specimen: lung tumor tissue, collected before any cancer treatment. The CDR3 here is CASSQSFNEKLFF. The CDR3 bases are TGTGCCAGCAGCCAATCCTTTAATGAAAAACTGTTTTTT.